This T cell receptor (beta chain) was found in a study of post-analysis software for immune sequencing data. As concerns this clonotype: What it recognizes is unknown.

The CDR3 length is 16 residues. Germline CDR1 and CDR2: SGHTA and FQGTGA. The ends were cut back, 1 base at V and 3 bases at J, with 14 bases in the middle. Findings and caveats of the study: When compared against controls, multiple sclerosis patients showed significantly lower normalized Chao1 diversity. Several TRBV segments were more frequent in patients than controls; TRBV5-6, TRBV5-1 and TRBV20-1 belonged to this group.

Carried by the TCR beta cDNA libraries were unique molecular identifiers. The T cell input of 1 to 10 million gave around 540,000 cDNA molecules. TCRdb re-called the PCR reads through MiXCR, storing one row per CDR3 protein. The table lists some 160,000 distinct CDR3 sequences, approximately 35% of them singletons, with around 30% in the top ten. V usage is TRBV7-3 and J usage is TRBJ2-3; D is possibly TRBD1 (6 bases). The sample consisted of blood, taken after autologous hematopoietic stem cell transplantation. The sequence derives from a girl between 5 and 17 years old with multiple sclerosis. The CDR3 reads CASSLNSGQLTDTQYF. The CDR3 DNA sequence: TGTGCCAGCAGCTTAAATTCAGGACAGCTTACAGATACGCAGTATTTT.